This section outlines one T cell receptor beta chain sequence together with its context. Primers: 60 Vbeta forward and 13 Jbeta reverse. Using immunoSEQ multiplex PCR, the repertoire was profiled, and TCRdb retains in-frame clones only, with some absent. This table lists approximately 190,000 clones. These data are taken from a study of cytomegalovirus exposure and HLA in healthy donors. Germline V gene sequence: CDR1 MNHEY, CDR2 SVGAGI. The CDR3 extends over 15 amino acids. Trimming left V 6 bases short and J 3 bases short, with 18 bases between. Source material: PBMCs. This chain links TRBV6-5 with TRBJ2-7, with D possibly matching TRBD1 (6 bases). This clonotype originated in a man aged 25 to 45 in good health and CMV-seronegative. The CDR3 DNA is TGTGCCAGCAGACTTACAGGGATGCCGCTCTACGAGCAGTACTTC. Its protein is CASRLTGMPLYEQYF.